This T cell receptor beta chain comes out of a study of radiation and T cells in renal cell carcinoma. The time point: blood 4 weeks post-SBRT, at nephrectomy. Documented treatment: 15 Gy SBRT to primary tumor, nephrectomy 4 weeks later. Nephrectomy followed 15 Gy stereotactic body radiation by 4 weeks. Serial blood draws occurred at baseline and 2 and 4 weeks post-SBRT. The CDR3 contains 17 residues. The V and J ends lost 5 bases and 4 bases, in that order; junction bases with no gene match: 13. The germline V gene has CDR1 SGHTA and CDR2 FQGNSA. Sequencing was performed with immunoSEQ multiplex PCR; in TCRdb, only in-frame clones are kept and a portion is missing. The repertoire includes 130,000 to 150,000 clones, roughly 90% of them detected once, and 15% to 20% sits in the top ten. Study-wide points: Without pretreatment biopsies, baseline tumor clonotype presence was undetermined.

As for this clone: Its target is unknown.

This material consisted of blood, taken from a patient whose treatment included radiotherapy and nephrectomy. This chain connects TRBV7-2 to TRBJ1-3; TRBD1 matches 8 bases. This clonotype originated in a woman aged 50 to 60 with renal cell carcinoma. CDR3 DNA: TGTGCCAGCAGCCCGGGGGACAGGTCCTTCCCAGGAAACACCATATATTTT. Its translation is CASSPGDRSFPGNTIYF.